These 18 T cell receptor beta chains originate from one sample sequenced in a study of early T cells in non-severe SARS-CoV-2 infection. TCRdb re-called the 5' RACE reads through MiXCR, storing one row per CDR3 protein. The table includes more than 35,000 distinct CDR3 sequences, 3.5% to 4% detected once. Material for sequencing was whole blood. All receptors come from an adult who was a healthcare worker with PCR-confirmed SARS-CoV-2 infection or an uninfected control (not recorded which).

This clonotype was observed many times. The CDR3 here is CASSPLSGVGQPQHF. The DNA of the CDR3 is TGTGCCAGCAGCCCGTTATCAGGTGTGGGGCAGCCCCAGCATTTT. This chain links TRBV7-2 with TRBJ1-5; D is undetermined. The CDR3 is made up of 15 amino acids. V lost 5 bases and J 7 bases, leaving 18 bases between the germline ends. CDR1 is SGHTA, CDR2 FQGNSA, per germline.

This clonotype was recorded at least ten times. The chain recombines TRBV20-1 with TRBJ2-1; unclear D gene. Per germline, CDR1 DFQATT and CDR2 SNEGSKA (reference sequence). The V gene lost 1 base and the J gene lost 0 bases, with 13 bases spanning the gap. This CDR3 is built from 16 residues. CDR3 bases: TGCAGTGCTAGAGCGTTTGGGCGTAGCTCCTACAATGAGCAGTTCTTC. It specifies CSARAFGRSSYNEQFF.

This clonotype was seen more than once but under ten times. The rearrangement uses TRBV7-3 and TRBJ2-2, with TRBD1 identical over 9 bases. From germline, CDR1 is SGHTA and CDR2 FQGTGA. CDR3 length: 15 amino acids. With 5 bases clipped from V and 4 bases from J, the junction kept 5 bases outside the gene matches. DNA for the CDR3: TGTGCCAGCAGCGCGGGACAGGGCAGCACCGGGGAGCTGTTTTTT. Protein sequence: CASSAGQGSTGELFF.

This clonotype was counted many times. This chain joins TRBV12-5 and TRBJ1-5, with D unresolved. The CDR3 extends over 12 amino acids. Trimming took 4 bases from V and 6 from J, leaving 7 bases between them. Per the germline V gene, CDR1 is LGHNT and CDR2 is FRNRAP. The CDR3 nucleotides read TGTGCTAGTGGTTGGCTCACTCAGCCCCAGCATTTT. Its protein product is CASGWLTQPQHF.

This clonotype was seen at least ten times. This chain connects TRBV7-8 to TRBJ2-7, with 9 positions matching TRBD1. Germline-derived CDR1 and CDR2 are SGHVS and FQNEAQ. Trimming took 4 bases from V and 4 from J; bases not matched to a gene: 5. The CDR3 has 14 residues. CDR3 sequence: CASSYTGGAYEQYV. The DNA of the CDR3 is TGTGCCAGCAGCTATACAGGGGGCGCGTACGAGCAGTACGTC.

In this sample, this clonotype turned up a few times. This sequence joins TRBV2 and TRBJ2-7; D remains unclear. Germline CDR1 reads SNHLY; CDR2 reads FYNNEI. The CDR3 consists of 13 residues. The V and J ends lost 7 bases and 3 bases respectively, with 13 bases between them. This CDR3 is CASKYARYYEQYV. The CDR3, as DNA: TGTGCCAGCAAGTACGCGCGGTACTACGAGCAGTACGTC.

This clonotype has at least ten counts. The chain recombines TRBV6-4 with TRBJ2-1; TRBD2 matches 8 bases. This CDR3 comprises 15 residues. After removal of 0 bases from V and 7 bases from J, the junction contained 5 bases not matched to a gene. CDR1 and CDR2 from the germline V gene are MRHNA and SNTAGT. This CDR3 is CASSDSQSGSNEQFF. The DNA of the CDR3 is TGTGCCAGCAGTGACTCGCAAAGCGGGAGTAATGAGCAGTTCTTC.

This clonotype has ten or more counts. The rearrangement links TRBV6-6 to TRBJ1-4; 7 positions match TRBD1. Germline CDR1 is MNHNY and CDR2 is SVGAGI (reference sequence). CDR3 size: 16 residues. V lost 5 bases and J lost 4; bases outside the gene matches: 10. This chain's CDR3 is CASSNPRDSFNEKLFF. The CDR3 bases are TGTGCCAGCAGTAATCCCCGGGACAGCTTTAATGAAAAACTGTTTTTT.

The sample holds many counts of this clonotype. J is TRBJ2-4 and V is TRBV7-2; 8 bases line up with TRBD2. This CDR3 contains 17 residues. With 0 bases clipped from V and 5 bases from J, the junction kept 9 bases outside the gene matches. CDR1 is SGHTA and CDR2 is FQGNSA in the germline V gene. The CDR3 sequence: CASSLAGHSGRQNIQYF. DNA for the CDR3: TGTGCCAGCAGCTTAGCAGGCCACAGCGGGAGACAAAACATTCAGTACTTC.

This clonotype was seen at least ten times. This chain connects TRBV25-1 to TRBJ2-6; D might be TRBD1 (5 bases). The CDR3 runs 14 residues. CDR1 is MGHDK and CDR2 is SYGVNS in the germline V gene. V lost 6 bases and J lost 2, with 8 bases in between. CDR3 residues: CASSLGAGANVLTF. CDR3 DNA: TGTGCCAGCAGCTTAGGGGCTGGGGCCAACGTCCTGACTTTC.

This clonotype occurred a few times. The chain is built from TRBV7-6 and TRBJ2-2, with D hard to call. V was pared by 2 bases and J by 3 bases, with 4 bases between. The CDR3 is 13 residues long. The germline gives CDR1 SGHVS, CDR2 FNYEAQ. The DNA of the CDR3 is TGTGCCAGCAGCTTATCATACACCGGGGAGCTGTTTTTT. It is translated as CASSLSYTGELFF.

On this clonotype: Its ends do not fully match the called genes, so a read error is possible. CDR3 sequence: CASSENNRGLNF. The DNA for the CDR3 is TGTGCCAGCAGTGAAAATAACAGGGGGCTTAACTTC. The V and J genes are TRBV6-2 or TRBV6-3 and TRBJ2-7; TRBD1 matches at 9 bases. Looked up from germline, CDR1 is MNHEY and CDR2 is SVGEGT. This CDR3 comprises 12 residues.

This clonotype was counted at least ten times. The chain has TRBV11-1 and TRBJ2-5; 7 positions match TRBD1. Germline CDR1 is SGHAT and CDR2 is FQDESV (reference sequence). The CDR3 runs to 14 residues. V lost 5 bases to trimming and J lost 2 bases; unmatched junction nucleotides: 5. The CDR3 DNA is TGTGCCAGCAGCAGAGGGGACAGTCAAGAGACCCAGTACTTC. This gives the protein CASSRGDSQETQYF. Complete variable domain (other parts from reference TRBV11-1 and TRBJ2-5): EAEVAQSPRYKITEKSQAVAFWCDPISGHATLYWYRQILGQGPELLVQFQDESVVDDSQLPKDRFSAERLKGVDSTLKIQPAELGDSAMYLCASSRGDSQETQYFGPGTRLLVL.

Only a few counts were recorded for this clonotype. This chain links TRBV30 with TRBJ2-3; D gene ambiguous. The CDR3 is made up of 13 amino acids. Germline CDR1 and CDR2: GTSNPN and SVGIG (reference sequence). Trimming cost V 2 bases and J 2 bases, with 8 bases left between them. CDR3 sequence reads: CAWSSDFTDTQYF. The CDR3 coding sequence is TGTGCCTGGAGTAGCGACTTCACAGATACGCAGTATTTT.

This clonotype was seen many times. The CDR3 loop is CASSEWDMIGGSPLHF. DNA for the CDR3: TGTGCCAGCAGTGAATGGGACATGATCGGCGGTTCACCCCTCCACTTT. The chain recombines TRBV2 with TRBJ1-6; maybe TRBD1 (6 bases). This CDR3 contains 16 residues. Germline loops: CDR1 SNHLY, CDR2 FYNNEI. The V end lost 2 bases, the J end lost 9 bases, and 17 bases lay between the germline ends. The whole variable domain, remainder taken from reference TRBV2 and TRBJ1-6, is EPEVTQTPSHQVTQMGQEVILRCVPISNHLYFYWYRQILGQKVEFLVSFYNNEISEKSEIFDDQFSVERPDGSNFTLKIRSTKLEDSAMYFCASSEWDMIGGSPLHFGNGTRLTVT.

This clonotype came up many times. J is TRBJ1-1 and V is TRBV6-1; D unresolved. CDR1 is MNHNS, CDR2 SASEGT, per germline. V lost 6 bases and J 3 bases, leaving 11 bases between the germline ends. There are 13 residues in the CDR3. The CDR3 DNA reads as TGTGCCAGCAGCCAGACCCGAGACACTGAAGCTTTCTTT. This encodes CASSQTRDTEAFF.

The sample holds many counts of this clonotype. The CDR3 sequence: CASSSTGINSPLHF. The CDR3 DNA sequence: TGTGCCAGCAGTTCGACAGGGATTAATTCACCCCTCCACTTT. The chain joins TRBV6-5 to TRBJ1-6; 7 nucleotides match TRBD1. Germline CDR1 MNHEY, CDR2 SVGAGI. The CDR3 is made up of 14 amino acids. The trim removed 4 bases at V and 6 bases at J, leaving 3 bases unmatched.

In its sample, this clonotype was seen many times. The V and J genes are TRBV9 and TRBJ2-5, with 7 bases matching TRBD2. The CDR3 covers 15 residues. J lost 2 bases, V lost 4 bases, and 8 bases had no gene match. Germline CDR1 is SGDLS and CDR2 is YYNGEE. CDR3 amino acids: CASSSPGLTQETQYF. In DNA, the CDR3 is TGTGCCAGCAGCAGCCCGGGACTAACACAAGAGACCCAGTACTTC.